The sequence of this T cell receptor (beta chain) was determined in a study of cytomegalovirus exposure and HLA in healthy donors. Comments on this clone: The target antigen is unknown. This specimen includes other DNA sequences encoding the same CDR3.

Unrecorded immune exposure was likely among donors, who were nominally healthy when sampled. Overall study findings and caveats: A missense variant in DCLRE1C was later tied to TCR beta V- and J-gene trimming.

The CDR3 length is 15 residues. V was pared by 8 bases and J by 5 bases, with 23 bases between. The germline V gene encodes CDR1 SGHDT and CDR2 YYEEEE. Primers: 60 Vbeta forward and 13 Jbeta reverse. TCRdb keeps only in-frame clones here, not all; method: immunoSEQ multiplex PCR. The table has 150,000 to 200,000 clones, roughly 74% seen once. The receptor was isolated from a woman in her twenties or thirties in good health and CMV-seropositive. The genes are TRBV5-6 and TRBJ2-7; tentative D call: TRBD1 (5 bases). Sequences were obtained from PBMCs. This chain's CDR3 is CASSSYGNRPHEQYF. The CDR3 bases are TGTGCCAGTTCAAGCTATGGTAACAGGCCTCACGAGCAGTACTTC.